The 24 T cell receptor beta chains reported below all come from one sample, sequenced in a study of patients and donors after allogeneic stem cell transplantation (dated by TCRdb to the early 2020s). To prepare the library, RT-PCR was applied. The listed sequencing device is NextSeq 550. TCRdb cleaned the public reads at Q25 with fastp, built clones with MiXCR and kept in-frame beta chains. Each CDR3 protein appears once, grouped with its most common genes and DNA. This sample is represented by around 170,000 distinct CDR3 sequences; roughly 22% of them were singletons. The ten largest account for roughly 26% of the sample. The specimen sequenced was blood, either unsorted or a sorted T cell fraction (not recorded which). These receptors all come from a human donor who was either an allogeneic HSCT recipient or a stem cell or donor lymphocyte infusion donor (not recorded which). It is not recorded whose cells these are; they may come from a transplant donor.

The rearrangement links TRBV5-1 to TRBJ1-6; 8 bases line up with TRBD1. CDR1 is SGHRS and CDR2 is YFSETQ in the germline V gene. J gave up 0 bases and V 5 bases, and 4 bases lay outside the gene matches. The CDR3 contains 16 residues. The CDR3 is CASSRTGSSYNSPLHF. The CDR3 nucleotides read TGCGCCAGCAGTCGGACAGGGAGCTCCTATAATTCACCCCTCCACTTT.

This clonotype was recorded a few times. The chain carries TRBV3-1 and TRBJ2-3, with TRBD2 as a possible D gene (5 bases). CDR3 size: 15 residues. The ends were cut back, 10 bases at V and 2 bases at J, with 19 bases in the middle. CDR1 LGHDT and CDR2 YNNKEL come from the germline V gene (reference sequence). The CDR3 DNA reads as TGTGCCACCAGAAACGGGCGGGTAAACACAGATACGCAGTATTTT. Residues: CATRNGRVNTDTQYF.

This clonotype has more than one count but fewer than ten. The V call is TRBV20-1, the J call TRBJ1-4, with D unresolved. The V and J ends lost 4 bases and 8 bases respectively, with 8 bases between them. Germline-derived CDR1 and CDR2 are DFQATT and SNEGSKA (reference sequence). The CDR3 runs 11 residues. The DNA for the CDR3 is TGCAGTGCTACCCCGGGGGAAAAACTGTTTTTT. This encodes CSATPGEKLFF.

V is TRBV4-1 and J is TRBJ2-7; the match to TRBD1 covers 9 bases. J gave up 1 base and V 3 bases, and 1 base lay outside the gene matches. The CDR3 spans 14 residues. Germline V lookup: CDR1 MGHRA, CDR2 YSYEKL. This chain's CDR3 is CASSQGQGSYEQYF. The CDR3 bases are TGCGCCAGCAGCCAGGGACAGGGTTCCTACGAGCAGTACTTC.

The rearrangement links TRBV7-3 to TRBJ1-6, with a weak D call TRBD1 (5 bases). This CDR3 comprises 16 residues. V gave up 5 bases and J gave up 5 bases, with 16 bases separating them. Germline V CDR1 and CDR2: SGHTA, FQGTGA. CDR3 DNA sequence: TGTGCCAGCAGCCTCCGGGGCCCTCATGATAATTCACCCCTCCACTTT. Translated: CASSLRGPHDNSPLHF.

The chain links TRBV6-2 or TRBV6-3 to TRBJ2-7; D might be TRBD1 (6 bases). Trimming removed 5 bases at V and 5 bases at J, with 16 bases between. CDR3 length equals 14 residues. Per germline, CDR1 MNHEY and CDR2 SVGEGT. The CDR3 sequence is CASSKQGLRDEQYF. The DNA of the CDR3 is TGTGCCAGCAGTAAACAGGGATTGCGGGACGAGCAGTACTTC.

This clonotype was detected a few times. The rearrangement links TRBV11-2 to TRBJ2-7; D not certain. The V and J ends lost 2 bases and 1 base respectively, with 12 bases between them. The germline V gene encodes CDR1 SGHAT and CDR2 FQNNGV. This CDR3 comprises 15 residues. CDR3 amino acids: CASSLPERRSYEQYF. The CDR3 nucleotides read TGTGCCAGCAGCTTACCCGAAAGAAGATCCTACGAGCAGTACTTC.

This clonotype was seen more than once but under ten times. The CDR3 region is CSARDRVDTIYF. For the CDR3, the DNA is TGCAGTGCTAGAGATCGGGTCGACACCATATATTTT. V and J are TRBV20-1 and TRBJ1-3; D gene ambiguous. Trimming cost V 0 bases and J 8 bases, with 8 bases left between them. CDR3 size: 12 residues. Germline lookup yields CDR1 DFQATT and CDR2 SNEGSKA (reference sequence).

The CDR3 spells CASSYSSGGPQHF. CDR3 DNA sequence: TGTGCCAGCAGTTACTCCTCAGGGGGTCCCCAGCATTTT. The chain links TRBV6-2 or TRBV6-3 to TRBJ1-5, with TRBD1 identical over 7 bases. The CDR3 sequence is 13 residues long. Trimming at V came to 0 bases and at J to 10 bases, leaving 3 bases not matched to a gene. CDR1 is MNHEY, CDR2 SVGEGT, per germline.

CDR3 DNA sequence: TGTGCCAGCTCACCACTACTAGCTCGTCAAGAGACCCAGTACTTC. This sequence encodes CASSPLLARQETQYF. V and J are TRBV18 and TRBJ2-5; D is possibly TRBD2 (6 bases). CDR1 is KGHSH and CDR2 is LQKENI in the germline V gene. The V end was cut by 1 base, the J end by 2 bases, with 11 bases between. The CDR3 extends over 15 amino acids.

The chain has TRBV18 and TRBJ2-3; 9 nucleotides agree with TRBD1. This CDR3 is 18 amino acids long. V lost 4 bases, J lost 2 bases, and 13 bases stayed unmatched. Germline CDR1 and CDR2: KGHSH and LQKENI. CDR3: CASSRDLPGQGDTDTQYF. For the CDR3, the DNA is TGTGCCAGCTCACGAGACCTACCGGGACAGGGAGACACAGATACGCAGTATTTT.

This clonotype was seen only a few times. The chain has TRBV29-1 and TRBJ1-1; D remains unclear. The CDR3 is 12 amino acids. Germline CDR1 reads SQVTM; CDR2 reads ANQGSEA. V shed 5 bases and J shed 3 bases, with 10 bases lying between them. The CDR3 nucleotides read TGCAGCGTTTACCGTCTGTACACTGAAGCTTTCTTT. Translation gives CSVYRLYTEAFF.

This clonotype was counted ten times or more. The rearrangement joins TRBV10-3 to TRBJ1-2, with D uncertain. Deletions cut 3 bases from V and 6 bases from J, with 11 bases between. The CDR3 is 13 amino acids. From germline, CDR1 is ENHRY and CDR2 SYGVKD. CDR3 coding DNA: TGTGCCATCAGTGACACGGGTTTTGATGGCTACACCTTC. Residues: CAISDTGFDGYTF.

The CDR3 spells CASSGGDEKLFF. Written as DNA, the CDR3 is TGTGCCTCGAGCGGGGGAGATGAAAAACTGTTTTTT. This chain joins TRBV6-6 and TRBJ1-4; D is possibly TRBD1 (5 bases). The CDR3 has 12 residues. The V end was cut by 11 bases, the J end by 6 bases, with 13 bases between. Germline V gives CDR1 MNHNY, CDR2 SVGAGI (reference sequence).

This clonotype was observed many times. The chain has TRBV4-2 and TRBJ1-1, with TRBD1 matching over 12 bases. V dropped 5 bases and J dropped 4; count of bases not matched to a gene: 2. The CDR3 contains 14 residues. CDR1 and CDR2 from the germline V gene are LGHNA and YNFKEQ. The CDR3, as DNA: TGTGCCAGCAGCTCGGGACAGGGGGCCACTGAAGCTTTCTTT. This encodes CASSSGQGATEAFF.

This clonotype was seen a handful of times. The chain links TRBV5-1 to TRBJ1-1; 7 bases map to TRBD1. CDR3 length: 14 amino acids. From germline, CDR1 is SGHRS and CDR2 YFSETQ. V trimming: 4 bases; J trimming: 4 bases; junction bases outside the gene matches: 7. The CDR3 DNA reads as TGCGCCAGCAGCCCGTTGACAGGGAGCACTGAAGCTTTCTTT. Its translation is CASSPLTGSTEAFF.

This clonotype was seen more than once but under ten times. The chain is built from TRBV21-1 and TRBJ2-7. TRBV21-1 is described as a pseudogene. The CDR3 consists of 14 residues. CDR3 residues: CASSKALSVDEQYF. The CDR3 coding sequence is TGTGCCAGCAGCAAAGCGCTGAGTGTGGACGAGCAGTACTTC.

This chain uses TRBV10-3 with TRBJ1-5; 9 positions match TRBD1. This CDR3 region has 17 residues. Germline CDR1 is ENHRY and CDR2 is SYGVKD. With V trimmed by 2 bases and J by 6 bases, 11 bases remained unmatched. The CDR3 is CAISEVYRTGDGQPQHF. The CDR3 DNA reads TGTGCCATCAGTGAGGTCTACCGGACAGGGGATGGTCAGCCCCAGCATTTT.

This sequence joins TRBV4-1 and TRBJ1-3; 12 nucleotides align to TRBD1. Losses at the gene ends were 4 bases for V and 4 bases for J; bases not matched to a gene: 5. Germline V gives CDR1 MGHRA, CDR2 YSYEKL. This CDR3 is 16 amino acids long. CDR3 coding DNA: TGCGCCAGCAGCCCGGGACAGGGGGCGCGAGGAAACACCATATATTTT. The encoded protein is CASSPGQGARGNTIYF.

This chain uses TRBV29-1 with TRBJ2-3; no definite D call. Germline CDR1 is SQVTM and CDR2 is ANQGSEA. Trimming cost V 2 bases and J 4 bases, with 4 bases left between them. This CDR3 contains 11 residues. The CDR3 DNA follows: TGCAGCGTTGAATCGGCAGATACGCAGTATTTT. Translated: CSVESADTQYF.

This clonotype turned up a few times. In nucleotides, the CDR3 is TGTGCCAGCAGTTTGAACAGGGCGATACGCGGCTACACCTTC. It encodes CASSLNRAIRGYTF. The V and J genes are TRBV12-3 or TRBV12-4 and TRBJ1-2, with D tentatively TRBD1 (6 bases). This CDR3 is 14 amino acids long. Trimming took 3 bases from V and 8 from J, leaving 16 bases between them.

The chain combines TRBV7-3 with TRBJ2-1, with 8 bases that match TRBD1. The germline gives CDR1 SGHTA, CDR2 FQGTGA. The CDR3 is made up of 15 amino acids. J was trimmed by 7 bases and V by 1 base; bases with no gene match: 6. CDR3 in DNA: TGTGCCAGCAGCTTAATCCCAGGGGGCAAAAATGAGCAGTTCTTC. It is translated as CASSLIPGGKNEQFF.

The chain uses TRBV4-2 and TRBJ1-2, with D maybe TRBD1 (6 bases). Trimming removed 5 bases at V and 7 bases at J, with 14 bases between. Germline CDR1 LGHNA, CDR2 YNFKEQ. The CDR3 extends over 13 amino acids. CDR3 coding DNA: TGTGCCAGCAGCTTTTACAGGGACCCTGGCTACACCTTC. As protein: CASSFYRDPGYTF.

This clonotype came up a few times. The rearrangement uses TRBV20-1 and TRBJ2-1, with 9 bases fitting TRBD2. J was trimmed by 5 bases and V by 5 bases; bases with no gene match: 4. Looked up from germline, CDR1 is DFQATT and CDR2 is SNEGSKA (reference sequence). CDR3 length equals 13 residues. The CDR3, as DNA: TGCAGTGCTGCTAGCGGGAAGCACAATGAGCAGTTCTTC. Translated: CSAASGKHNEQFF.